Shown below are 22 T cell receptor beta chains from a single sample sequenced in a study of control samples from healthy donors and cancer patients. Libraries were prepared by immunoSEQ multiplex PCR; TCRdb keeps only in-frame clonotypes and omits some of them. In the table there are more than 110,000 clones, more than 85% of which are singletons. The sequencing input was blood. Every receptor here comes from a woman under 40 in good health.

This sequence joins TRBV6-1 and TRBJ2-1; tentative D call: TRBD2 (6 bases). This CDR3 has 14 amino acids. V dropped 3 bases and J dropped 0 bases, with 6 bases sitting between them. Germline CDR1 reads MNHNS; CDR2 reads SASEGT. The CDR3 DNA follows: TGTGCCAGCAGTGAGCGGGGCTCCTACAATGAGCAGTTCTTC. This codes for CASSERGSYNEQFF.

In this sample, this clone turned up a few times. The sample carries other DNA sequences with the same CDR3. The chain carries TRBV6-5 and TRBJ1-4; D uncertain. Trimming took off 10 bases at V and 4 bases at J, with 16 bases between the two ends. The CDR3 has 14 residues. Per the germline V gene, CDR1 is MNHEY and CDR2 is SVGAGI. The CDR3 DNA reads as TGTGCCATCTCAGGACGTTCGCTTAATGAAAAACTGTTTTTT. It encodes CAISGRSLNEKLFF.

The chain carries TRBV3-1 (or the pseudogene TRBV3-2) and TRBJ2-2, with 7 positions matching TRBD2. Germline V gene data show CDR1 as LGHDT and CDR2 as YNNKEL (reference sequence). The CDR3 has 16 amino acids. V was clipped by 0 bases and J by 13 bases; unmatched bases: 14. This CDR3 is CASSQDLGGLLSGLFF. The DNA for the CDR3 is TGTGCCAGCAGCCAAGACTTGGGGGGGTTATTATCCGGGCTGTTTTTT.

The V gene is TRBV6-1, the J gene TRBJ1-6; 8 nucleotides line up with TRBD1. With V trimmed by 4 bases and J by 5 bases, 7 bases remained unmatched. The germline V gene has CDR1 MNHNS and CDR2 SASEGT. The CDR3 sequence is 16 residues long. The chain's CDR3 is CASSVGQATNNSPLHF. CDR3 coding DNA: TGTGCCAGCAGTGTGGGACAGGCCACTAATAATTCACCCCTCCACTTT.

The V and J genes are TRBV19 and TRBJ2-1; either TRBD1 or TRBD2 may fit D (5 bases each). With 7 bases removed from V and 10 bases from J, the gap between germline ends came to 23 bases. There are 15 residues in the CDR3. CDR1 is LNHDA and CDR2 is SQIVND in the germline V gene (reference sequence). CDR3 sequence (DNA): TGTGCCAGTACCCCAGAGATCCGGGACGCCCGGGAGCAGTTCTTC. This sequence encodes CASTPEIRDAREQFF.

The chain combines TRBV7-8 with TRBJ1-2; maybe TRBD1 (5 bases). V was trimmed by 0 bases and J by 3 bases, leaving 8 bases between them. The germline V gene encodes CDR1 SGHVS and CDR2 FQNEAQ. This CDR3 contains 14 residues. The CDR3 DNA is TGTGCCAGCAGCTTAGCTCCGACAGACTATGGCTACACCTTC. Translation: CASSLAPTDYGYTF.

The rearrangement links TRBV18 to TRBJ2-1; the match to TRBD1 covers 8 bases. The CDR3 runs to 11 residues. Germline V gene data show CDR1 as KGHSH and CDR2 as LQKENI. Trimming took 7 bases from V and 9 from J; bases not matched to a gene: 2. In DNA form, the CDR3 reads TGTGCCAGCTGGGGACAGGCTGAGCAGTTCTTC. Translating gives CASWGQAEQFF.

The chain has TRBV27 and TRBJ1-5; TRBD1 might be the D (5 bases). The V gene's germline CDR1 is MNHEY and CDR2 SMNVEV (reference sequence). The CDR3 is made up of 14 amino acids. V was pared by 3 bases and J by 2 bases, with 8 bases between. CDR3 amino acids: CASSLGGGNQPQHF. CDR3 DNA: TGTGCCAGCAGTTTGGGAGGGGGCAATCAGCCCCAGCATTTT.

This chain links TRBV10-3 with TRBJ1-5, with D tentatively TRBD1 (6 bases). The germline V gene has CDR1 ENHRY and CDR2 SYGVKD. CDR3 size: 14 residues. The V gene lost 4 bases and the J gene lost 6 bases, with 13 bases spanning the gap. The CDR3 spells CAISAQGEGQPQHF. CDR3 nucleotide sequence: TGTGCCATCAGTGCACAGGGAGAGGGTCAGCCCCAGCATTTT.

The chain carries TRBV6-5 and TRBJ1-2; TRBD1 matches 9 bases. The junction had 7 bases not matched to a gene; V was cut back by 10 bases and J by 1 base. CDR3 size: 14 residues. Germline V lookup: CDR1 MNHEY, CDR2 SVGAGI. The DNA for the CDR3 is TGTGCCACTCACATGACAGGGGGTAACTATGGCTACACCTTC. Translating gives CATHMTGGNYGYTF.

DNA for the CDR3: TGTGCCAGTACCAGACTAGCGGGAGGTTCAGATACGCAGTATTTT. Translating gives CASTRLAGGSDTQYF. The V and J genes are TRBV19 and TRBJ2-3; 13 bases align to TRBD2. Germline CDR1 and CDR2: LNHDA and SQIVND (reference sequence). This CDR3 is 15 amino acids long. J gave up 4 bases and V 7 bases, and 5 bases lay outside the gene matches.

This chain connects TRBV30 to TRBJ1-2; no reliable D call. The CDR3 extends over 14 amino acids. Trimming removed 4 bases at V and 3 bases at J, with 15 bases between. Looked up from germline, CDR1 is GTSNPN and CDR2 is SVGIG (reference sequence). This CDR3 is CAWKLLGSDYGYTF. In DNA, the CDR3 is TGTGCCTGGAAACTCTTGGGAAGCGACTATGGCTACACCTTC.

This clone was observed a single time. The V gene is TRBV7-8, the J gene TRBJ2-2; 7 positions agree with TRBD2. Germline values: CDR1 SGHVS, CDR2 FQNEAQ. This CDR3 has 15 residues. The J segment lost 5 bases and the V segment lost 5 bases, leaving 8 bases of the junction unmatched. The CDR3 region has the DNA TGTGCCAGCAGCCGGGGACTAACGGGGACCGGGGAGCTGTTTTTT. This encodes CASSRGLTGTGELFF.

This clone appeared once. V and J are TRBV27 and TRBJ1-2, with D uncertain. The germline V gene has CDR1 MNHEY and CDR2 SMNVEV (reference sequence). The CDR3 length is 15 residues. V gave up 5 bases and J gave up 4 bases, with 17 bases separating them. Written as DNA, the CDR3 is TGTGCCAGCAGTCCATCACGGGCCCCCATCTATGGCTACACCTTC. Residues: CASSPSRAPIYGYTF.

V and J are TRBV5-1 and TRBJ2-1; tentatively, D is TRBD2 (6 bases). Germline V gene data show CDR1 as SGHRS and CDR2 as YFSETQ. Trimming took off 3 bases at V and 6 bases at J, with 10 bases between the two ends. The CDR3 runs 13 residues. The CDR3 here is CASSYVGGNEQFF. CDR3 nucleotide sequence: TGCGCCAGCAGCTACGTCGGGGGCAATGAGCAGTTCTTC.

The rearrangement joins TRBV27 to TRBJ2-1; tentative D call: TRBD1 (6 bases). The length of the CDR3 is 14 residues. V was trimmed by 3 bases and J by 4 bases, leaving 10 bases between them. The V gene's germline CDR1 is MNHEY and CDR2 SMNVEV (reference sequence). The CDR3 region has the DNA TGTGCCAGCAGTTTCACAGGGAGTTACAATGAGCAGTTCTTC. It is translated as CASSFTGSYNEQFF.

The CDR3 DNA reads TGTGCCAGCAGCTCCAGGGGGCAGAGCTCTGGAAACACCATATATTTT. Its translation: CASSSRGQSSGNTIYF. The chain employs TRBV5-4 and TRBJ1-3; 8 bases map to TRBD1. V lost 3 bases, J lost 0 bases, and 5 bases stayed unmatched. Germline lookup yields CDR1 SGHNT and CDR2 YYREEE (reference sequence). The CDR3 is made up of 16 amino acids.

The rearrangement uses TRBV27 and TRBJ1-6; D unresolved. V dropped 1 base and J dropped 9 bases, with 19 bases sitting between them. CDR1 is MNHEY, CDR2 SMNVEV, per germline (reference sequence). This CDR3 has 17 residues. CDR3 coding DNA: TGTGCCAGCAGTTTATTCGGCACGTTAGTCGGTATTTCACCCCTCCACTTT. It translates to CASSLFGTLVGISPLHF.

V usage is TRBV6-4 and J usage is TRBJ2-2; D is perhaps TRBD1 (5 bases). Germline V gives CDR1 MRHNA, CDR2 SNTAGT. The CDR3 has 18 amino acids. The V and J ends lost 1 base and 0 bases respectively, with 15 bases between them. CDR3 nucleotides: TGTGCCAGCAGTGACTATCTCTGGGGCCTGACGAACACCGGGGAGCTGTTTTTT. Its translation: CASSDYLWGLTNTGELFF.

The rearrangement joins TRBV6-5 to TRBJ1-2; D remains ambiguous. The CDR3 spans 14 residues. Trimming cost V 6 bases and J 3 bases, with 14 bases left between them. Germline CDR1 MNHEY, CDR2 SVGAGI. The CDR3 sequence: CASRGLSTDYGYTF. DNA for the CDR3: TGTGCCAGCAGGGGCCTAAGCACCGACTATGGCTACACCTTC.

The chain has TRBV19 and TRBJ1-1, with 11 bases lining up with TRBD1. This CDR3 contains 15 residues. V was clipped by 11 bases and J by 1 base; unmatched bases: 9. CDR1 and CDR2 (germline): LNHDA, SQIVND (reference sequence). Here the CDR3 DNA reads TGTGCCCATGGCCGGGACAGGGGGTCGAACACTGAAGCTTTCTTT. This translates into CAHGRDRGSNTEAFF.

The chain employs TRBV7-2 and TRBJ1-3, with D unclear. Germline V CDR1 and CDR2: SGHTA, FQGNSA. The CDR3 consists of 17 residues. Trimming left V 3 bases short and J 0 bases short, with 15 bases between. CDR3 bases: TGTGCCAGCAGCTTTGCTGGCACATCTTCCTCTGGAAACACCATATATTTT. It translates to CASSFAGTSSSGNTIYF.